There are a few counts of the clone carrying this T cell receptor beta chain. This entry is derived from a study of cytotoxic CD8 clonotypes in ibrutinib-treated CLL. Sequencing used immunoSEQ multiplex PCR; TCRdb keeps in-frame clones, though not all of them. The data hold about 200,000 clones, with roughly 72% observed a single time. CDR1 is SGHRS and CDR2 is YFSETQ in the germline V gene. Trimming removed 4 bases at V and 3 bases at J, with 8 bases between. This CDR3 has 13 amino acids. This receptor was obtained from a human donor with chronic lymphocytic leukemia. The material sequenced was PBMCs, taken after 24 months of ibrutinib treatment. V gene TRBV5-1 combines with J gene TRBJ1-5; D is unclear. CDR3 protein: CASSADNNQPQHF. In DNA form, the CDR3 reads TGCGCCAGCAGCGCAGACAACAATCAGCCCCAGCATTTT.